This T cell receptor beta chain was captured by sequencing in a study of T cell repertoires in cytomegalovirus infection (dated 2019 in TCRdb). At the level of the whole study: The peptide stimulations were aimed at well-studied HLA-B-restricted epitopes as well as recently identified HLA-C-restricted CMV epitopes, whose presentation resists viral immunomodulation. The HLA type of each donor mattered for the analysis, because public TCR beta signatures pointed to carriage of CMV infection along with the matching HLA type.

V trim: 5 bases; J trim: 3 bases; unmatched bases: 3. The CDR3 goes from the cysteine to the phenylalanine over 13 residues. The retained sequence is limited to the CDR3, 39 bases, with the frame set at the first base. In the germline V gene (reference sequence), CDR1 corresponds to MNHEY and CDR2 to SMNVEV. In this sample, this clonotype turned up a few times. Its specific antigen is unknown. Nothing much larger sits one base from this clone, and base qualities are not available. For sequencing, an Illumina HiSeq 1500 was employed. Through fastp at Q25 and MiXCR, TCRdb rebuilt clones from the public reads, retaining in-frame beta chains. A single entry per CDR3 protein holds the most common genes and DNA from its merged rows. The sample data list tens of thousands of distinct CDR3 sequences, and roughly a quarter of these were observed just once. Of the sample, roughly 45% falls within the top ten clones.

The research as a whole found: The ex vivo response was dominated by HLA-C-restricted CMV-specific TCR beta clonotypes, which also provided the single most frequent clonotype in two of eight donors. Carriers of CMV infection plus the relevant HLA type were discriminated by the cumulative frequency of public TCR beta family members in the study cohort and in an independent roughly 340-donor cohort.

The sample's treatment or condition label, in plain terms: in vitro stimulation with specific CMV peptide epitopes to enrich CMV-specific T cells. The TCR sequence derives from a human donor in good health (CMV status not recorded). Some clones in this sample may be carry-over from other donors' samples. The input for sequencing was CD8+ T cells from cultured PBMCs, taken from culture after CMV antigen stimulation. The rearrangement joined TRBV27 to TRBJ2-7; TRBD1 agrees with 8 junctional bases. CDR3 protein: CASSRQGIYEQYF. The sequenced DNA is TGTGCCAGCAGTCGACAGGGGATCTACGAGCAGTACTTC.